These 16 T cell receptor beta chains share one sample of origin, sequenced in a study of blood T cells in healthy people across ages. A J-beta primer mix and a sample-barcoded 5' primer were used in a second PCR of about 6 to 12 cycles. Via MiXCR, TCRdb re-called the 5' RACE reads, giving one row per CDR3 protein. The data contain more than 750,000 distinct CDR3 sequences, 25% to 30% of them singletons. This sample also belongs to another study, concerning T cells of mothers and their children.

Input material: blood. The receptors shown here come from a woman aged 40 to 49 in good health.

This clonotype was counted a few times. The rearrangement links TRBV9 to TRBJ2-5; D uncertain. The CDR3 is 15 residues long. With 4 bases removed from V and 7 bases from J, the gap between germline ends came to 20 bases. The germline V gene has CDR1 SGDLS and CDR2 YYNGEE. Here the CDR3 DNA reads TGTGCCAGCAGCTCCCCCCAATTTGGGGATGGGACCCAGTACTTC. Translating it yields CASSSPQFGDGTQYF.

This clonotype was counted ten times or more. This sequence joins TRBV20-1 and TRBJ1-1; D is unresolved. V gave up 3 bases and J gave up 1 base, with 6 bases separating them. This CDR3 has 12 amino acids. Germline assignment: CDR1 DFQATT and CDR2 SNEGSKA (reference sequence). The CDR3 loop reads CSASVRNTEAFF. The DNA of the CDR3 is TGCAGTGCTAGCGTCAGGAACACTGAAGCTTTCTTT.

This clonotype has only a few counts. The gene calls are TRBV25-1 and TRBJ1-2, with D tentatively TRBD1 (6 bases). In germline, CDR1 is MGHDK, CDR2 SYGVNS. This CDR3 region has 16 residues. V shed 1 base and J shed 5 bases, with 17 bases lying between them. CDR3 nucleotide sequence: TGTGCCAGCAGTGAATCCCTCGGGGGGGGCGCTTATGGCTACACCTTC. It specifies CASSESLGGGAYGYTF.

This clonotype was seen ten or more times. The J gene is TRBJ2-2, the V gene TRBV7-2, with TRBD2 matching over 7 bases. V was clipped by 1 base and J by 5 bases; unmatched bases: 7. Germline V gene sequence: CDR1 SGHTA, CDR2 FQGNSA. This CDR3 contains 16 residues. The CDR3 DNA reads TGTGCCAGCAGCTTAGTGTGGCAGGGAGGGACCGGGGAGCTGTTTTTT. As protein: CASSLVWQGGTGELFF.

This clonotype was seen many times. This chain joins TRBV7-9 and TRBJ2-7, with D unresolved. Germline CDR1 reads SEHNR; CDR2 reads FQNEAQ (reference sequence). V lost 1 base and J 6 bases, leaving 13 bases between the germline ends. This CDR3 spans 14 amino acids. The CDR3 loop is CASSLESLASEQYF. The DNA for the CDR3 is TGTGCCAGCAGCTTAGAGAGCCTTGCCTCCGAGCAGTACTTC.

This clonotype was detected only a few times. The chain combines TRBV19 with TRBJ2-7, with D tentatively TRBD2 (5 bases). The CDR3 is made up of 13 amino acids. Trimming cost V 9 bases and J 4 bases, with 16 bases left between them. CDR1 LNHDA and CDR2 SQIVND come from the germline V gene (reference sequence). The CDR3 coding sequence is TGTGCCAGCCAGGACGGAGGAAAGTACGAGCAGTACTTC. It is translated as CASQDGGKYEQYF.

There are many counts of this clonotype. V gene TRBV6-2 or TRBV6-3 combines with J gene TRBJ2-5; 7 bases are shared with TRBD1. The CDR3 sequence is 12 residues long. V lost 6 bases, J lost 7 bases, and 5 bases stayed unmatched. The germline gives CDR1 MNHEY, CDR2 SVGEGT. DNA for the CDR3: TGTGCCAGCAGAACAGGGGTTTCGACCCAGTACTTC. Its translation is CASRTGVSTQYF.

V is TRBV5-1 and J is TRBJ2-1, with TRBD2 matching 10 bases. Looked up from germline, CDR1 is SGHRS and CDR2 is YFSETQ. The CDR3 is 17 residues long. V dropped 0 bases and J dropped 7; count of bases not matched to a gene: 10. The CDR3, as DNA: TGCGCCAGCAGCTTGGTTGGGGGGCGGACTAGCGGAAATGAGCAGTTCTTC. Translation gives CASSLVGGRTSGNEQFF.

The rearrangement joins TRBV7-2 to TRBJ2-7; unclear D gene. The germline V gene has CDR1 SGHTA and CDR2 FQGNSA. This CDR3 is built from 14 residues. Deletions cut 5 bases from V and 3 bases from J, with 14 bases between. This CDR3 is CTSSPHQRVYEQYF. CDR3 DNA: TGTACCAGCAGCCCCCATCAGCGCGTCTACGAGCAGTACTTC.

V and J are TRBV6-2 or TRBV6-3 and TRBJ2-7; D not certain. There are 15 residues in the CDR3. The germline gives CDR1 MNHEY, CDR2 SVGEGT. V lost 5 bases, J lost 2 bases, and 16 bases lay in between. This chain's CDR3 is CASSKARLSAYEQYF. The CDR3 bases are TGTGCCAGCAGTAAAGCTCGCCTATCGGCCTACGAGCAGTACTTC.

This clonotype has at least ten counts. V and J are TRBV7-6 and TRBJ2-1, with a possible D match to TRBD1 (9 bases). V shed 4 bases and J shed 7 bases, with 23 bases lying between them. This CDR3 contains 17 residues. From germline, CDR1 is SGHVS and CDR2 FNYEAQ. In DNA form, the CDR3 reads TGTGCCAGCAGCTCCGGGGGGGTCTTAGGGACAGGGAATGAGCAGTTCTTC. Translation: CASSSGGVLGTGNEQFF.

V and J are TRBV12-3 or TRBV12-4 and TRBJ1-5; D is undetermined. V lost 6 bases and J 6 bases, leaving 12 bases between the germline ends. The CDR3 runs 13 residues. The CDR3 DNA is TGTGCCAGCAGCCCCTCATGGGGTCAGCCCCAGCATTTT. Its translation: CASSPSWGQPQHF.

As to this clonotype: Since a much larger clone is just one base distant, this may be a read error. This chain joins TRBV7-2 and TRBJ2-4, with TRBD1 matching 7 bases. The J call is doubtful: the DNA matches TRBJ2-7 better. CDR3 length: 15 residues. Germline V gives CDR1 SGHTA, CDR2 FQGNSA. This CDR3 is CASSFTGTVSYEQYF. The CDR3 DNA follows: TGTGCCAGCAGCTTTACCGGGACAGTTTCCTACGAGCAGTACTTC.

The chain combines TRBV7-9 with TRBJ2-5, with 7 bases that match TRBD1. CDR1 and CDR2 from the germline V gene are SEHNR and FQNEAQ (reference sequence). The CDR3 has 15 amino acids. V lost 5 bases and J lost 7; bases outside the gene matches: 13. CDR3: CASSLERQGPGTQYF. The CDR3 DNA follows: TGTGCCAGCAGCCTAGAGAGACAGGGACCTGGGACCCAGTACTTC.

The chain combines TRBV7-6 with TRBJ1-1; D is possibly TRBD1 (6 bases). V was trimmed by 6 bases and J by 0 bases, leaving 14 bases between them. The CDR3 runs 15 residues. Germline CDR1 is SGHVS and CDR2 is FNYEAQ. DNA for the CDR3: TGTGCCAGCAGTAGGTCAGGGGCCATGAACACTGAAGCTTTCTTT. Amino acid sequence: CASSRSGAMNTEAFF. Full variable domain (remainder filled in from reference TRBV7-6 and TRBJ1-1): GAGVSQSPRYKVTKRGQDVALRCDPISGHVSLYWYRQALGQGPEFLTYFNYEAQQDKSGLPNDRFSAERPEGSISTLTIQRTEQRDSAMYRCASSRSGAMNTEAFFGQGTRLTVV.

The rearrangement links TRBV20-1 to TRBJ1-6; D is uncertain. The V gene lost 0 bases and the J gene lost 10 bases, with 10 bases spanning the gap. The CDR3 extends over 13 amino acids. The germline gives CDR1 DFQATT, CDR2 SNEGSKA (reference sequence). The CDR3 bases are TGCAGTGCTAGAGACCCCCAGTCCTCACCCCTCCACTTT. Residues: CSARDPQSSPLHF.